The clone carrying this T cell receptor (beta chain) has only a few counts. Antigen unknown. The data were taken from a study of T cells after posttransplantation cyclophosphamide. Germline values: CDR1 SGHAT, CDR2 FQNNGV. The V end was cut by 0 bases, the J end by 2 bases, with 5 bases between. The CDR3 spans 15 residues. TCRdb keeps only in-frame clones here, not all; method: immunoSEQ multiplex PCR. Found here are about 15,000 clones, around 94% of them singletons; the top ten hold around 0.26%. The naive gate required viable CD3+CD4+ or CD3+CD8+ cells with CCR7+CD45RA+CD45RO-CD95-CD27+CD28+ phenotype. The related graft donor's blood sample was taken on the day of bone marrow donation. Overall study results and limits: Blood and skin or GI T cell repertoires showed limited TRB overlap. Donor CD8+ memory clones often dominated recipient blood repertoires at later times. Recipient CMV seropositivity and CMV reactivation strongly tracked TRB clonality.

V is TRBV11-2 and J is TRBJ2-6; D may be TRBD2 (5 bases). Material for sequencing was naive CD4+ T cells sorted from blood. The receptor's source is a woman aged 50 to 65 in good health and a related stem cell transplant donor. For the CDR3, the DNA is TGTGCCAGCAGCTTAGACGGGACTGGGGCCAACGTCCTGACTTTC. It codes for CASSLDGTGANVLTF.